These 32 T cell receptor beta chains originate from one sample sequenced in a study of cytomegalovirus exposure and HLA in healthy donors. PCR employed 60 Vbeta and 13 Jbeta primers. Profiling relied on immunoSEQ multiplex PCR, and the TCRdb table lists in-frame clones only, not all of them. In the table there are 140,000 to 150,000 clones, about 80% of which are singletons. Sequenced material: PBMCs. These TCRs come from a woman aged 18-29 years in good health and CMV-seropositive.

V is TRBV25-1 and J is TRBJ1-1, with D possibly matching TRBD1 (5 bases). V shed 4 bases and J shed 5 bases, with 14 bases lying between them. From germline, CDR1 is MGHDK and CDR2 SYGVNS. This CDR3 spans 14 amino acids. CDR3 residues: CASSALGQGTEAFF. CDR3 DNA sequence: TGTGCCAGCAGTGCATTAGGACAAGGGACTGAAGCTTTCTTT.

In nucleotides, the CDR3 is TGTGCCAGCAGCTTAGTCCCAGAAACCTATGGCTACACCTTC. It codes for CASSLVPETYGYTF. V is TRBV7-9 and J is TRBJ1-2; D remains unclear. This CDR3 contains 14 residues. The germline V gene has CDR1 SEHNR and CDR2 FQNEAQ (reference sequence). V was shortened by 1 base and J by 4 bases, with 10 bases between the two germline ends.

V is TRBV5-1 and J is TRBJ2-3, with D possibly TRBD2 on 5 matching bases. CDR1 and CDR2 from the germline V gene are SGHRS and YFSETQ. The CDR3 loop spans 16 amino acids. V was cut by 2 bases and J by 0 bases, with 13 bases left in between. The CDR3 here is CASSFREAYSTDTQYF. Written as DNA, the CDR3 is TGCGCCAGCAGCTTTCGGGAAGCTTATAGCACAGATACGCAGTATTTT.

Here the CDR3 reads CASSPRTGAEAFF. CDR3 coding DNA: TGTGCCAGCAGTCCCCGGACAGGGGCTGAAGCTTTCTTT. This sequence joins TRBV6-1 and TRBJ1-1; 9 bases match TRBD1. V shed 5 bases, J shed 6 bases, and the junction held 4 bases outside the gene matches. The germline gives CDR1 MNHNS, CDR2 SASEGT. There are 13 residues in the CDR3.

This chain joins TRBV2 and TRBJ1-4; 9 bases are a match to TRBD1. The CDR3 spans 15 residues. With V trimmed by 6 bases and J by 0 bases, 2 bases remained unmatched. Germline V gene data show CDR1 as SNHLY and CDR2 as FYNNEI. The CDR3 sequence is CASRGQGTTNEKLFF. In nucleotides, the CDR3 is TGTGCCAGCAGGGGACAGGGCACAACTAATGAAAAACTGTTTTTT.

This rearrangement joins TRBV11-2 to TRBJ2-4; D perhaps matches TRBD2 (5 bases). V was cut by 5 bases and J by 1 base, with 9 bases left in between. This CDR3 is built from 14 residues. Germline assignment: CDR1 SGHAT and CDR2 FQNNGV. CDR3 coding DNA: TGTGCCAGCAGCACCCCGGGGGCCAAAAACATTCAGTACTTC. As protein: CASSTPGAKNIQYF.

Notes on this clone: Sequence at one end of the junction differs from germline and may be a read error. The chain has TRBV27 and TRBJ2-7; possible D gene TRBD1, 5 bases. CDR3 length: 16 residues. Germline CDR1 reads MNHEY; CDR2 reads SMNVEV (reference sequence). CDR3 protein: CASSPQAGQSSSEQYF. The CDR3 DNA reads TGTGCCAGCAGTCCACAAGCAGGGCAATCCTCCTCCGAGCAGTACTTC.

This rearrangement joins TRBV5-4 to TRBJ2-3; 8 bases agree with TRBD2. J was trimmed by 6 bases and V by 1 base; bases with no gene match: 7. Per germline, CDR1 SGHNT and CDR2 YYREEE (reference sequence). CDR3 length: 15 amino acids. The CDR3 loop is CASSLPPGGGDTQYF. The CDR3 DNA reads TGTGCCAGCAGCTTGCCTCCCGGGGGGGGTGATACGCAGTATTTT. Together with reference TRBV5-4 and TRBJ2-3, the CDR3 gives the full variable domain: ETGVTQSPTHLIKTRGQQVTLRCSSQSGHNTVSWYQQALGQGPQFIFQYYREEENGRGNFPPRFSGLQFPNYSSELNVNALELDDSALYLCASSLPPGGGDTQYFGPGTRLTVL.

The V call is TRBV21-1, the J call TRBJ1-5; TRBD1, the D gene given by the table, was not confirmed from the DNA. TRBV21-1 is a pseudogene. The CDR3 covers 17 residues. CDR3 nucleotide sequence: TGTGCCAGCAGCAACGAGGCAGGGTCATATAGCAATCAGCCCCAGCATTTT. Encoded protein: CASSNEAGSYSNQPQHF.

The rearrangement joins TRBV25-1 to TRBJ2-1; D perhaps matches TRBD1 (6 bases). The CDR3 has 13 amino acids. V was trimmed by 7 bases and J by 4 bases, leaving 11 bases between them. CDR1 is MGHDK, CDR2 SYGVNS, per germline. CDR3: CASKGTLYNEQFF. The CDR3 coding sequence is TGTGCCAGCAAAGGGACACTATACAATGAGCAGTTCTTC.

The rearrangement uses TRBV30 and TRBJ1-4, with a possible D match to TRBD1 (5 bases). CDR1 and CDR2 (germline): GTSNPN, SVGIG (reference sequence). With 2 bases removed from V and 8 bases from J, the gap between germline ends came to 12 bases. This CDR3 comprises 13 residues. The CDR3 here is CAWSMGPLEKLFF. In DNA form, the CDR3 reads TGTGCCTGGAGTATGGGGCCCCTCGAAAAACTGTTTTTT. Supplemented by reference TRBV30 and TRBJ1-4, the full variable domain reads SQTIHQWPATLVQPVGSPLSLECTVEGTSNPNLYWYRQAAGRGLQLLFYSVGIGQISSEVPQNLSASRPQDRQFILSSKKLLLSDSGFYLCAWSMGPLEKLFFGSGTQLSVL.

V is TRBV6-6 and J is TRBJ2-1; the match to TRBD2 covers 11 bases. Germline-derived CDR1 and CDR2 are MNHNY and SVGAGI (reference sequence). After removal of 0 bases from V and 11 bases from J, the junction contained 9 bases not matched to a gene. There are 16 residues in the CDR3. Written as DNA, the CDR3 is TGTGCCAGCAGTTACTCGACAACCTTAGCGGGGGGGAAGCAGTTCTTC. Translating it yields CASSYSTTLAGGKQFF.

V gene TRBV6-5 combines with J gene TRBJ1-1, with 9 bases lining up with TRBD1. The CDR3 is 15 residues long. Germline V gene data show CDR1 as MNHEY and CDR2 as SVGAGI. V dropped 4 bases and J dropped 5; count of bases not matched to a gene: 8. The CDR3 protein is CASSSAGTGITEAFF. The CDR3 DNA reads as TGTGCCAGCAGTTCCGCCGGGACAGGGATTACTGAAGCTTTCTTT.

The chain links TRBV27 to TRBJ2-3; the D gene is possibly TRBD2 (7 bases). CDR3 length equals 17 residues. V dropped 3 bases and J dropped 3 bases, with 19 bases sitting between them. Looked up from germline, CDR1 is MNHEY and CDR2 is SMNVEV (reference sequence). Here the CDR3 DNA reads TGTGCCAGCAGTTTTGAAGGGGGGGCTTTTTTGACAGATACGCAGTATTTT. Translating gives CASSFEGGAFLTDTQYF.

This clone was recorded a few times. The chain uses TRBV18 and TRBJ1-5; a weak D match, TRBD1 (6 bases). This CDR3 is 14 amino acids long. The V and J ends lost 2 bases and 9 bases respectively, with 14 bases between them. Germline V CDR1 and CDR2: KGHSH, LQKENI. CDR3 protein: CASSPVTGWVPQHF. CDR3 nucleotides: TGTGCCAGCTCACCAGTGACAGGCTGGGTGCCCCAGCATTTT.

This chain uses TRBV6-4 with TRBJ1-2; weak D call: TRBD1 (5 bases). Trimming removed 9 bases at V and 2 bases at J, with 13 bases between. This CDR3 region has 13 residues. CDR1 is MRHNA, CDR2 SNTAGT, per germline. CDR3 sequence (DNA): TGTGCCAGGGGGCTGAACAGGAACTATGGCTACACCTTC. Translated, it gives CARGLNRNYGYTF.

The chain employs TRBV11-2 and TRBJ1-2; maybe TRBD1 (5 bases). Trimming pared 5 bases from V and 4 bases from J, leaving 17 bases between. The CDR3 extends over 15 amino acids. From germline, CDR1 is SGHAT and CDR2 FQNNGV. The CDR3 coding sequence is TGTGCCAGCAGCCCTGGGGCCGTATCGTTCTATGGCTACACCTTC. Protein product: CASSPGAVSFYGYTF.

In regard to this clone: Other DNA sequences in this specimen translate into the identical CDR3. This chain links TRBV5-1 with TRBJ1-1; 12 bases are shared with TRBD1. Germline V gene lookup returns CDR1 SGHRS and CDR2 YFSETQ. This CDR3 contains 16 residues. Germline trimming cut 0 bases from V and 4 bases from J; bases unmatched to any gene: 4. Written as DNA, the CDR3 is TGCGCCAGCAGCTTGGAGGGACAGGGGGCTTTCACTGAAGCTTTCTTT. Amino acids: CASSLEGQGAFTEAFF. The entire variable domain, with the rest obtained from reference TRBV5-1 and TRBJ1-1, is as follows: KAGVTQTPRYLIKTRGQQVTLSCSPISGHRSVSWYQQTPGQGLQFLFEYFSETQRNKGNFPGRFSGRQFSNSRSEMNVSTLELGDSALYLCASSLEGQGAFTEAFFGQGTRLTVV.

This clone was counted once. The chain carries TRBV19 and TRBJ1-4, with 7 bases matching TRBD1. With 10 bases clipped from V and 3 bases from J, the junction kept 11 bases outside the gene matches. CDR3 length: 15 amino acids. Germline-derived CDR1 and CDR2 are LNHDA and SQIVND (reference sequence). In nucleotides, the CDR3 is TGTGCCACTAGGGACAGAAGTCCTTCTAATGAAAAACTGTTTTTT. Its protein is CATRDRSPSNEKLFF.

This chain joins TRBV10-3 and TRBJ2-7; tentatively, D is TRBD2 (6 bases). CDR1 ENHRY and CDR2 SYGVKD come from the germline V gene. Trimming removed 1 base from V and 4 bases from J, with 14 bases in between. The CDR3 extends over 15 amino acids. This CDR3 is CAISELEGSAYEQYF. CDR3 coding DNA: TGTGCCATCAGTGAGTTGGAGGGTTCGGCTTACGAGCAGTACTTC.

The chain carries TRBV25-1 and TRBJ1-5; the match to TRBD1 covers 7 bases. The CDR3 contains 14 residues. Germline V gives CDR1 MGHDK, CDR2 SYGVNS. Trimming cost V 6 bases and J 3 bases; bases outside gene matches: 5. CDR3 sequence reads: CASSLTGPNQPQHF. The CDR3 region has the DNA TGTGCCAGCAGCTTGACAGGGCCCAATCAGCCCCAGCATTTT.

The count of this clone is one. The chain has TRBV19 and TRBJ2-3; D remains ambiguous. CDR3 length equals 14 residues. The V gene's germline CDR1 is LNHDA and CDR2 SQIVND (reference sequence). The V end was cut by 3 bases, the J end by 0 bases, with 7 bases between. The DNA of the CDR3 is TGTGCCAGTAGTATCTCCTATAGCACAGATACGCAGTATTTT. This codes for CASSISYSTDTQYF.

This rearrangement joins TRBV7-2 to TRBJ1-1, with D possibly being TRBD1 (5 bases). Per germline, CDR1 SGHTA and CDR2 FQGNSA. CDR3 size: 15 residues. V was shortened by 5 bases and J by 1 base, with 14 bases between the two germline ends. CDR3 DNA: TGTGCCAGCAGCCCCCAGACAGCCCAGAACACTGAAGCTTTCTTT. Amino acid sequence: CASSPQTAQNTEAFF. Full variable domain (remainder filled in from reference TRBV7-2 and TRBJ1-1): GAGVSQSPSNKVTEKGKDVELRCDPISGHTALYWYRQSLGQGLEFLIYFQGNSAPDKSGLPSDRFSAERTGGSVSTLTIQRTQQEDSAVYLCASSPQTAQNTEAFFGQGTRLTVV.

CDR3 region: CASSLTETSTDTQYF. The CDR3 nucleotides are TGTGCCAGCAGTTTGACAGAGACTAGCACAGATACGCAGTATTTT. The chain couples TRBV6-5 to TRBJ2-3; D is perhaps TRBD1 (5 bases). Trimming cost V 4 bases and J 0 bases, with 11 bases left between them. Germline CDR1 is MNHEY and CDR2 is SVGAGI. This CDR3 comprises 15 residues.

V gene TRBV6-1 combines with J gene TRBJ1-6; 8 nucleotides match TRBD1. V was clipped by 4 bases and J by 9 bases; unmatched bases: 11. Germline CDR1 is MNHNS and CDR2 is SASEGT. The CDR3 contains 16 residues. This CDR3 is CASSGQGADSGSPLHF. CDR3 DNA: TGTGCCAGCAGTGGGCAGGGGGCGGACTCGGGTTCACCCCTCCACTTT.

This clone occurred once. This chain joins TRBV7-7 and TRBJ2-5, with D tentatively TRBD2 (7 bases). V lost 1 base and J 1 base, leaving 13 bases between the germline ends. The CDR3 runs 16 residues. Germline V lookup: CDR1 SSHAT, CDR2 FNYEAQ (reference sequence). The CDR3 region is CASSLGLRGPQETQYF. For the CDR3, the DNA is TGTGCCAGCAGCTTAGGTTTGCGGGGGCCCCAAGAGACCCAGTACTTC.

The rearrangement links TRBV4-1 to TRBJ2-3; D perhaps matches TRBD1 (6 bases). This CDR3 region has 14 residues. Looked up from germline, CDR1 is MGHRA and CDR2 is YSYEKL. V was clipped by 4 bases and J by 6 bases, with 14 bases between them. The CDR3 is CASSRTGPSDTQYF. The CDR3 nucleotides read TGCGCCAGCAGCCGAACAGGGCCATCGGATACGCAGTATTTT.

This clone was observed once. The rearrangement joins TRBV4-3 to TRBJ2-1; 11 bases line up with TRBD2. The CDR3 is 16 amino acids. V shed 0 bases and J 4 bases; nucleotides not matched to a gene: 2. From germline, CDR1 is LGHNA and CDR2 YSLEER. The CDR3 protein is CASSQEPSGGYNEQFF. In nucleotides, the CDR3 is TGCGCCAGCAGCCAAGAACCTAGCGGGGGGTACAATGAGCAGTTCTTC.

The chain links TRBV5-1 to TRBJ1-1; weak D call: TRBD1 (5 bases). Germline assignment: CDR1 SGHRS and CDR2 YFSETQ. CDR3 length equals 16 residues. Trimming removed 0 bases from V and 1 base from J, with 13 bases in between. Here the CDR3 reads CASSLVQGLTNTEAFF. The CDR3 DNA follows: TGCGCCAGCAGCTTGGTCCAGGGTTTAACGAACACTGAAGCTTTCTTT.

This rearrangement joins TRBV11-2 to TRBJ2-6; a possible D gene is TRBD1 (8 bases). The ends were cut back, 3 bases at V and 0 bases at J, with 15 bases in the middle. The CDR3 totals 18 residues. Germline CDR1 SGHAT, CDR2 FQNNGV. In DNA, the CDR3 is TGTGCCAGCAGCTTTGACAGGGGACTAACCTCTGGGGCCAACGTCCTGACTTTC. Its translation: CASSFDRGLTSGANVLTF.

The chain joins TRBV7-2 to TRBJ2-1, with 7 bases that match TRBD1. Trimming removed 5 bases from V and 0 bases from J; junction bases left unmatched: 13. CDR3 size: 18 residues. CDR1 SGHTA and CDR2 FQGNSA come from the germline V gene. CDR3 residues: CASSLWGTAQSSYNEQFF. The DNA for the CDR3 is TGTGCCAGCAGCCTGTGGGGGACAGCTCAAAGCTCCTACAATGAGCAGTTCTTC.

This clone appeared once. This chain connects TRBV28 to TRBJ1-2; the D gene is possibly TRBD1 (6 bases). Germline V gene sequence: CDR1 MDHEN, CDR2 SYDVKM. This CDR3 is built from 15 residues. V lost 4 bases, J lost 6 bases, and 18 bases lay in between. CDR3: CASSSSSPDSDGYTF. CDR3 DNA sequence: TGTGCCAGCAGTTCATCCTCCCCGGACAGCGATGGCTACACCTTC.